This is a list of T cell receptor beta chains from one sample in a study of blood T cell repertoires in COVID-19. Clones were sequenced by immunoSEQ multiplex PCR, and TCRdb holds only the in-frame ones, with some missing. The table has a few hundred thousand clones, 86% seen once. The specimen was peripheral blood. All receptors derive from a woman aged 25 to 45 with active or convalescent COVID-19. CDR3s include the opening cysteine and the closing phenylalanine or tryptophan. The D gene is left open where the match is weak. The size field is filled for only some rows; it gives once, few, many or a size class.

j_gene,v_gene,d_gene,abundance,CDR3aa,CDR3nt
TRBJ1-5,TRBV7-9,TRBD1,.,CASSSQGAAQPQHF,TGTGCCAGCAGCTCACAGGGGGCAGCTCAGCCCCAGCATTTT
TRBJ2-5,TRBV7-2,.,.,CASSSTRETQYF,TGTGCCAGCAGCTCAACGCGGGAGACCCAGTACTTC
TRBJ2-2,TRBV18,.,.,CASSPLGQNTGELFF,TGTGCCAGCTCACCCTTGGGACAAAACACCGGGGAGCTGTTTTTT
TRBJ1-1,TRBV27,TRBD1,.,CASSPGQGTTEAFF,TGTGCCAGCAGTCCTGGACAGGGGACCACTGAAGCTTTCTTT
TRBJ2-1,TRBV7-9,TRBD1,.,CASSSRDRVNNEQFF,TGTGCCAGCAGCTCCCGGGACAGGGTAAACAATGAGCAGTTCTTC
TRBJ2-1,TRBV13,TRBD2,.,CASSLGLAGGNEQFF,TGTGCCAGCAGCTTAGGACTAGCGGGGGGCAACGAGCAGTTCTTC
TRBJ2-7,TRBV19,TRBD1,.,CASSPGQDVYEQYF,TGTGCCAGTAGTCCGGGACAGGACGTATACGAGCAGTACTTC
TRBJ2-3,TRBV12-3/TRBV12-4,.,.,CASRSPDTQYF,TGTGCCAGCAGGTCTCCAGATACGCAGTATTTT
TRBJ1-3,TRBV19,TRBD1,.,CASSTGQGKRSGNTIYF,TGTGCCAGTAGTACCGGACAGGGTAAAAGGTCTGGAAACACCATATATTTT
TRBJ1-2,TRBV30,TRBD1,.,CAWKPTGTGGGGYTF,TGTGCCTGGAAACCCACCGGGACAGGGGGGGGTGGCTACACCTTC
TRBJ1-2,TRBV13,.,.,CASSQGISGIAGYTF,TGTGCCAGCAGCCAAGGGATCAGCGGCATTGCTGGCTACACCTTC
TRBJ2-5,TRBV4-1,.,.,CASSQDPTGMEDETQYF,TGCGCCAGCAGCCAAGACCCCACAGGGATGGAGGACGAGACCCAGTACTTC
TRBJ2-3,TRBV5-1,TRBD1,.,CASSLGDRSTDTQYF,TGCGCCAGCAGCTTGGGGGACAGGAGCACAGATACGCAGTATTTT
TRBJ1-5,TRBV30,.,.,CAWSGQGFQPQHF,TGTGCCTGGAGTGGCCAGGGGTTTCAGCCCCAGCATTTT
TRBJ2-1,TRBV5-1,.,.,CASTPERTYNGQFF,TGCGCCAGCACCCCGGAGAGGACTTACAATGGGCAGTTCTTC
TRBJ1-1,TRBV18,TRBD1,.,CASSPLHRQGARTEAFF,TGTGCCAGCTCACCTCTTCATCGCCAGGGGGCGCGGACTGAAGCTTTCTTT
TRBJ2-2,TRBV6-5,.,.,CASSRVWDTGELFF,TGTGCCAGCAGTCGGGTTTGGGACACCGGGGAGCTGTTTTTT
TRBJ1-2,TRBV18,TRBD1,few,CASSPDRGNNYGYTF,TGTGCCAGCTCACCGGACAGGGGGAATAACTATGGCTACACCTTC
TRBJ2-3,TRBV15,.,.,CATSRGRSTQYF,TGTGCCACCAGCAGAGGCCGGAGTACGCAGTATTTT
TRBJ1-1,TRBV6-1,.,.,CASSEGTVREAFF,TGTGCCAGCAGTGAAGGTACAGTCCGAGAAGCTTTCTTT
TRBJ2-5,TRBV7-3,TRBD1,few,CASSPQGQEGETQYF,TGTGCCAGCAGCCCGCAGGGACAGGAGGGAGAGACCCAGTACTTC
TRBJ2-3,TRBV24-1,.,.,CATSDLRGAADTQYF,TGTGCCACCAGTGATTTGCGCGGGGCCGCAGATACGCAGTATTTT
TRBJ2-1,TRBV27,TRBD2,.,CASRNQGLAGVNEQFF,TGTGCCAGCAGGAATCAAGGACTAGCGGGGGTCAATGAGCAGTTCTTC
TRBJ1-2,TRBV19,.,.,CASRELESLGGYTF,TGTGCCAGTAGAGAATTGGAGTCCCTTGGTGGCTACACCTTC
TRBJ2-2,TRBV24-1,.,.,CATSDVELNTGELFF,TGTGCCACCAGTGATGTAGAGTTGAACACCGGGGAGCTGTTTTTT
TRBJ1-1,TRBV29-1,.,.,CSVVGGVPEAFF,TGCAGCGTTGTAGGGGGAGTTCCTGAAGCTTTCTTT
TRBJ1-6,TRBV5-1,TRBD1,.,CASSRMTGDNSPLHF,TGCGCCAGCAGCAGGATGACAGGGGATAATTCACCCCTCCACTTT
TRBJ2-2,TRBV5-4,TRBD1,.,CASSPPGGGTGELFF,TGTGCCAGCAGCCCTCCAGGGGGCGGCACCGGGGAGCTGTTTTTT
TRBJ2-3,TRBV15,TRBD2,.,CATSRAGAIAGGPDTQYF,TGTGCCACCAGCAGAGCTGGGGCGATAGCGGGGGGGCCCGATACGCAGTATTTT
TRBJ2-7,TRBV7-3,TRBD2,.,CASSLGLAGDEQYF,TGTGCCAGCAGCTTAGGACTAGCGGGGGACGAGCAGTACTTC
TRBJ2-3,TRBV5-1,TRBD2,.,CASSAASGGASTDTQYF,TGCGCCAGCAGCGCCGCTAGCGGGGGGGCGAGCACAGATACGCAGTATTTT
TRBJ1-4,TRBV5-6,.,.,CASSWKPSGVGIGEKLFF,TGTGCCAGCAGCTGGAAACCCTCAGGGGTGGGGATTGGTGAAAAACTGTTTTTT
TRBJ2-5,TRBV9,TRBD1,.,CASSPRTGDGTQYF,TGTGCCAGCAGCCCCAGGACAGGGGACGGGACCCAGTACTTC
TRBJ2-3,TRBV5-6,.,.,CASSPGQGTDTQYF,TGTGCCAGCAGCCCGGGACAAGGCACAGATACGCAGTATTTT
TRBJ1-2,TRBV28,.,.,CASSPLQGLYGYTF,TGTGCCAGCAGTCCCCTACAGGGTCTATATGGCTACACCTTC
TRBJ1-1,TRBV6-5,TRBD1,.,CASSPPGGFGTEAFF,TGTGCCAGCAGTCCCCCAGGGGGATTTGGCACTGAAGCTTTCTTT
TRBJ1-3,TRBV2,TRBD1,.,CASSEGNRGGNTIYF,TGTGCCAGCAGTGAAGGGAACAGGGGTGGAAACACCATATATTTT
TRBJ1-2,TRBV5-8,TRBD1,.,CASSPPRDRLNYGYTF,TGTGCCAGCAGCCCGCCCCGGGACAGGCTCAACTATGGCTACACCTTC
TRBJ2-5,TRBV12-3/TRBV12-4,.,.,CASTLDRQETQYF,TGTGCCAGCACCCTGGACAGACAAGAGACCCAGTACTTC
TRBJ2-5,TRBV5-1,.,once,CASSFVTGGLETQYF,TGCGCCAGCAGCTTCGTTACGGGGGGCTTAGAGACCCAGTACTTC
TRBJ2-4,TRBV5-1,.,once,CASSFGQPGLNIQYF,TGCGCCAGCAGCTTCGGGCAGCCAGGGCTTAACATTCAGTACTTC
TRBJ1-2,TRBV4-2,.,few,CASSPLEGNYGYTF,TGTGCCAGCAGCCCGTTGGAGGGGAACTATGGCTACACCTTC
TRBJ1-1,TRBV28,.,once,CASSTTGNTEEAFF,TGTGCCAGCAGTACCACGGGGAACACTGAGGAAGCTTTCTTT